This TCR beta chain was profiled in a study of cytomegalovirus exposure and HLA in healthy donors. Whole-study results and caveats: When analyzed later, a missense DCLRE1C variant was found to be linked to TCR beta V- and J-gene trimming. Later analysis suggested most CMV-associated TCR beta chains were HLA-restricted. The authors excluded some V segments, including TRBV6-2 and TRBV6-3, as indistinguishable.

With 60 Vbeta and 13 Jbeta primers, the PCR was carried out. TCRdb's copy holds only in-frame clones and misses some; the assay was immunoSEQ multiplex PCR. In the table there are roughly 160,000 clones, around 79% of which are singletons. V lost 8 bases and J 1 base, leaving 14 bases between the germline ends. The CDR3 length is 14 residues. The germline gives CDR1 MDHEN, CDR2 SYDVKM. This clone appeared a few times. Its antigen remains unknown. The sequenced sample consisted of PBMCs. The clonotype comes from a man aged 40-50 years in good health and CMV-seronegative. The chain employs TRBV28 and TRBJ1-1, with a weak D call TRBD1 (6 bases). This CDR3 reads CASGRDTENTEAFF. The CDR3 nucleotides read TGTGCCAGCGGACGGGACACCGAGAACACTGAAGCTTTCTTT.